The rows below give T cell receptor beta chains drawn from one sample of a study of blood T cell repertoires in COVID-19. The repertoire was sequenced with immunoSEQ multiplex PCR; TCRdb's copy has only in-frame clones and lacks some. The top ten clones hold roughly 4% of a sample with 110,000 to 150,000 clones, roughly 85% of them seen once. Sequenced material: PBMCs or T cells enriched from blood (not recorded which). The receptor set was obtained from a man aged 45-65 years who had recovered from COVID-19. Both conserved end residues are part of each CDR3. The D gene is left open where the match is weak. The size field is filled for only some rows; it gives once, few, many or a size class.

TRBJ2-2 | . | TRBV3-1/TRBV3-2 | TRBD2 | CASSLERAGGPNTGELFF | TGTGCCAGCAGCCTAGAGAGAGCGGGAGGGCCGAATACCGGGGAGCTGTTTTTT
TRBJ2-1 | . | TRBV6-4 | TRBD1 | CASSDDPGQGSNEQFF | TGTGCCAGCAGTGACGACCCGGGACAGGGATCCAATGAGCAGTTCTTC
TRBJ1-4 | once | TRBV7-6 | TRBD1 | CASSLGAVGTGKEKLFF | TGTGCCAGCAGCTTAGGAGCCGTGGGGACAGGGAAAGAAAAACTGTTTTTT
TRBJ2-5 | . | TRBV25-1 | . | CASRRGGQETQYF | TGTGCCAGCAGGAGGGGGGGTCAGGAGACCCAGTACTTC
TRBJ1-1 | . | TRBV10-3 | . | CAISEPGAVTEAFF | TGTGCCATCAGTGAACCAGGGGCGGTCACTGAAGCTTTCTTT
TRBJ1-5 | few | TRBV10-2 | . | CASTGGGSNQPQHF | TGCGCCAGCACCGGAGGAGGGAGCAATCAGCCCCAGCATTTT
TRBJ2-7 | . | TRBV19 | TRBD2 | CASSIGSGPFEQYF | TGTGCCAGTAGTATCGGTAGCGGGCCCTTCGAGCAGTACTTC
TRBJ2-5 | once | TRBV29-1 | TRBD2 | CSANSASGVETQYF | TGCAGCGCCAACTCAGCTAGCGGGGTGGAGACCCAGTACTTC
TRBJ2-3 | . | TRBV7-9 | . | CASSLVVTTGTDTQYF | TGTGCCAGCAGCTTAGTGGTGACTACAGGCACAGATACGCAGTATTTT
TRBJ1-5 | . | TRBV27 | TRBD1 | CASSLRQGVGQPQHF | TGTGCCAGCAGTTTAAGACAGGGCGTAGGGCAGCCCCAGCATTTT
TRBJ1-4 | once | TRBV19 | . | CASREVATNEKLFF | TGTGCCAGTAGGGAGGTTGCAACTAATGAAAAACTGTTTTTT
TRBJ2-5 | . | TRBV18 | . | CASSLSAAASQETQYF | TGTGCCAGCTCACTGTCCGCGGCGGCGTCCCAAGAGACCCAGTACTTC
TRBJ1-1 | . | TRBV6-5 | . | CASAGNTEAFF | TGTGCCAGCGCGGGGAACACTGAAGCTTTCTTT
TRBJ1-6 | . | TRBV28 | TRBD1 | CASSPSTGIGSPLHF | TGTGCCAGCAGTCCCTCGACAGGGATAGGTTCACCCCTCCACTTT
TRBJ1-2 | . | TRBV5-1 | . | CASSLVGDANYGYTF | TGCGCCAGCAGCTTGGTAGGGGATGCTAACTATGGCTACACCTTC
TRBJ2-5 | . | TRBV6-5 | . | CASSYSFRETQYF | TGTGCCAGCAGTTACTCGTTTCGGGAGACCCAGTACTTC
TRBJ1-1 | . | TRBV5-1 | TRBD1 | CASRGNRGMNTEAFF | TGCGCCAGCAGAGGGAACAGGGGCATGAACACTGAAGCTTTCTTT
TRBJ2-1 | . | TRBV7-3 | TRBD2 | CASSLLAGGYNEQFF | TGTGCCAGCAGCTTACTGGCGGGAGGCTACAATGAGCAGTTCTTC
TRBJ2-5 | few | TRBV3-1/TRBV3-2 | TRBD2 | CASSQDIGSGGLETQYF | TGTGCCAGCAGCCAAGATATTGGTAGCGGGGGCCTAGAGACCCAGTACTTC
TRBJ1-2 | . | TRBV7-9 | TRBD1 | CASSLRQGGNYGYTF | TGTGCCAGCAGCCTAAGACAGGGTGGAAACTATGGCTACACCTTC
TRBJ2-1 | . | TRBV27 | TRBD1 | CASSYRTGLDNEQFF | TGTGCCAGCAGTTATCGGACAGGGTTGGACAATGAGCAGTTCTTC
TRBJ2-3 | . | TRBV3-1/TRBV3-2 | TRBD2 | CASSWLAGGVWASTDTQYF | TGTGCCAGCAGCTGGTTAGCGGGGGGGGTTTGGGCTAGCACAGATACGCAGTATTTT
TRBJ2-1 | . | TRBV7-6 | . | CASSFGLSSYNEQFF | TGTGCCAGCAGCTTTGGGCTGAGCTCCTACAATGAGCAGTTCTTC
TRBJ1-2 | once | TRBV11-2 | TRBD1 | CASSLEDRGLGYTF | TGTGCCAGCAGCTTAGAGGACAGGGGGCTTGGCTACACCTTC
TRBJ2-1 | . | TRBV5-1 | TRBD2 | CASSFLAGGSYNEQFF | TGCGCCAGCAGCTTTCTAGCGGGAGGGTCATACAATGAGCAGTTCTTC
TRBJ2-4 | . | TRBV14 | TRBD2 | CASSQGPSSGKAKNIQYF | TGTGCCAGCAGCCAAGGACCCTCTAGCGGAAAAGCCAAAAACATTCAGTACTTC
TRBJ2-7 | . | TRBV30 | TRBD2 | CAWGRSGRNNEQYF | TGTGCCTGGGGACGTAGCGGGAGGAATAACGAGCAGTACTTC
TRBJ2-5 | few | TRBV4-3 | . | CASSQDERGRTQYF | TGCGCCAGCAGCCAAGATGAAAGAGGGCGGACCCAGTACTTC
TRBJ2-1 | . | TRBV3-1/TRBV3-2 | TRBD2 | CASSPERDPYNEQFF | TGTGCCAGCAGCCCTGAGCGGGACCCTTACAATGAGCAGTTCTTC
TRBJ2-7 | once | TRBV7-8 | . | CASSFGTGAYEQYF | TGTGCCAGCAGCTTCGGGACGGGAGCCTACGAGCAGTACTTC
TRBJ1-2 | . | TRBV19 | TRBD1 | CASSRTGTNYGYTF | TGTGCCAGTAGTCGGACAGGGACGAACTATGGCTACACCTTC
TRBJ2-1 | once | TRBV19 | TRBD2 | CASSIGSGGEQFF | TGTGCCAGTAGTATAGGTAGCGGGGGTGAGCAGTTCTTC
TRBJ1-5 | . | TRBV28 | . | CASSLGQNNQPQHF | TGTGCCAGCAGTTTAGGACAGAACAATCAGCCCCAGCATTTT
TRBJ1-1 | . | TRBV7-9 | . | CASSLVAGNTEAFF | TGTGCCAGCAGCTTAGTGGCAGGGAACACTGAAGCTTTCTTT
TRBJ1-5 | . | TRBV28 | TRBD1 | CASITGGNQPQHF | TGTGCCAGCATCACAGGGGGTAATCAGCCCCAGCATTTT
TRBJ2-7 | . | TRBV6-5 | . | CASSYSRRGTDEQYF | TGTGCCAGCAGTTACTCGAGAAGGGGAACCGACGAGCAGTACTTC
TRBJ2-3 | once | TRBV7-9 | TRBD2 | CASSRRLARGSDTQYF | TGTGCCAGCAGCAGACGACTAGCGAGAGGATCAGATACGCAGTATTTT
TRBJ2-7 | . | TRBV30 | TRBD1 | CAWTGTGGYEQYF | TGTGCCTGGACCGGGACAGGGGGCTACGAGCAGTACTTC
TRBJ2-5 | . | TRBV11-1 | . | CASSLGPTGGGETQYF | TGTGCCAGCAGCTTAGGTCCGACGGGGGGCGGGGAGACCCAGTACTTC